This entry features one TCR beta chain sequence. Produced via immunoSEQ multiplex PCR; TCRdb's table is partial and in-frame only. In the table there are under 70,000 clones, over 75% of which are singletons. The sample comes from a study of blood T cell repertoires in COVID-19. Background on the study: Samples of COVID-19 (acute and convalescent) were obtained from the United States, Italy and Spain.

The CDR3 has 13 amino acids. CDR1 is SGHNT, CDR2 YENEEA, per germline. V gave up 6 bases and J gave up 5 bases, with 14 bases separating them. Material for sequencing was peripheral blood. V gene TRBV11-3 combines with J gene TRBJ2-7; D is uncertain. This TCR was sampled from a man at least 80 years old with acute or convalescent COVID-19. CDR3 amino acids: CASSPGIPDEQYF. The CDR3, as DNA: TGTGCCAGCAGTCCAGGAATTCCTGACGAGCAGTACTTC.